A selection of T cell receptor beta chains follows, all from one sample in a study of blood T cell repertoires in COVID-19. Using immunoSEQ multiplex PCR, the repertoire was profiled, and TCRdb retains in-frame clones only, with some absent. The table lists tens of thousands of clones, roughly 88% of them singletons. What was sequenced was peripheral blood. These receptors were obtained from a man between 50 and 59 years old with active COVID-19. Each CDR3 is given with its conserved first and last residue. Fields, in order: CDR3 DNA, CDR3 protein, clone size, J gene, D gene, V gene. D genes are given only for firm matches. Rows may omit the clone size; those that give it use once, few, many or a size class.

TGTGCCAGCAGCCCGACAGGGATGGGTGAAGCTTTCTTT CASSPTGMGEAFF . TRBJ1-1 TRBD1 TRBV7-9
TGTGCCAGCAGCAATAGCGGGGGAACAGATACGCAGTATTTT CASSNSGGTDTQYF . TRBJ2-3 TRBD2 TRBV7-9
TGTGCCAGCCGGGAGGACTGGGGCGGGAACACTGAAGCTTTCTTT CASREDWGGNTEAFF once TRBJ1-1 . TRBV7-9
TGCGCCAGCAGTCACCTTACTTTACTTGTCGAGCAGTACTTC CASSHLTLLVEQYF . TRBJ2-7 . TRBV23-1
TGTGCCAGCACCAGAACTACAGGGGTGGGTGAAGCTTTCTTT CASTRTTGVGEAFF . TRBJ1-1 TRBD1 TRBV6-5
TGTGCCAGCTTAGGTAAAGGGAGAACGAAACATGCTAACTATGGCTACACCTTC CASLGKGRTKHANYGYTF . TRBJ1-2 . TRBV2
TGTGCCAGCAGCCGGTATAGCGGGGGCCACAATGAGCAGTTCTTC CASSRYSGGHNEQFF . TRBJ2-1 TRBD2 TRBV3-1/TRBV3-2
TGTGCCAGCAGCGGACCGAGGGAACCTGAAGCTTTCTTT CASSGPREPEAFF . TRBJ1-1 . TRBV5-4
TGCAGTGCTAGTGAAATGGAGGGAAGCTATGGCTACACCTTC CSASEMEGSYGYTF medium-sized TRBJ1-2 . TRBV20-1
TGTGCCAGCAGCGCCGACAGGGGGCGCCCCGGCTACACCTTC CASSADRGRPGYTF few TRBJ1-2 TRBD1 TRBV7-9
TGTGCCAGCAGCGTAGGGGGGGTCGACACTGAAGCTTTCTTT CASSVGGVDTEAFF . TRBJ1-1 . TRBV9
TGTGCCAGCAGTCGACAGGAAAATCAGCCCCAGCATTTT CASSRQENQPQHF . TRBJ1-5 . TRBV6-5
TGTGCCAGCAGCTTAGATATCAGGGGTGAGCAGTTCTTC CASSLDIRGEQFF . TRBJ2-1 . TRBV11-2